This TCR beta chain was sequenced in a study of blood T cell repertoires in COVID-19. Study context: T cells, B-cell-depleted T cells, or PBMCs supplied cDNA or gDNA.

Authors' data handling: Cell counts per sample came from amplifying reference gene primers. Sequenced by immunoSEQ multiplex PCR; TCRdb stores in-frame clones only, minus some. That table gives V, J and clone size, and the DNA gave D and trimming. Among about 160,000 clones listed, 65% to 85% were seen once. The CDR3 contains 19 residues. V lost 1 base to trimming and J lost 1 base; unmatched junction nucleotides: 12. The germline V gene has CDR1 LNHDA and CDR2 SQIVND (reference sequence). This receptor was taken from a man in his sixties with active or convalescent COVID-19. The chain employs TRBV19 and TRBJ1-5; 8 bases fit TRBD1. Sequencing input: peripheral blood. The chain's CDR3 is CASSIGGVRWDRSNQPQHF. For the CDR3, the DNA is TGTGCCAGTAGTATAGGTGGGGTCAGGTGGGACAGGAGCAATCAGCCCCAGCATTTT.